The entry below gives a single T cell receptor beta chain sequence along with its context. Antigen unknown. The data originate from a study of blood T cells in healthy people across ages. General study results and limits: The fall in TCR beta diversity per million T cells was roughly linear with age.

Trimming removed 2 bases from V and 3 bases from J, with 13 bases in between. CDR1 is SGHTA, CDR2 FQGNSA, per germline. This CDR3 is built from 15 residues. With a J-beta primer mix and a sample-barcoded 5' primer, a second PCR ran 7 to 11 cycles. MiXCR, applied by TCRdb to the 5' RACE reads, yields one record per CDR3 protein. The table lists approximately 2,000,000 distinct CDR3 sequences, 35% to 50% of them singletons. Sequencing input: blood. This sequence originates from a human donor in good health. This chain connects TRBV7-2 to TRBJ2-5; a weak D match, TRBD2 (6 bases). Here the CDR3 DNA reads TGTGCCAGCAGCTTATTTCCGGGAGAGGAAGAGACCCAGTACTTC. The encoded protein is CASSLFPGEEETQYF. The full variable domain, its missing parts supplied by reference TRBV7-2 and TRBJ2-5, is GAGVSQSPSNKVTEKGKDVELRCDPISGHTALYWYRQSLGQGLEFLIYFQGNSAPDKSGLPSDRFSAERTGGSVSTLTIQRTQQEDSAVYLCASSLFPGEEETQYFGPGTRLLVL.